Following are 9 T cell receptor beta chains from one sample sequenced in a study of blood T cell repertoires in COVID-19 (TCRdb year 2020). The library was prepared using the immunoSEQ multiplex PCR assay. TCRdb took over this immuneACCESS table, retaining in-frame rearrangements with V and J assigned. Such tables are incomplete; in checked studies, under half of the missing clones stem from an unresolved V gene, and the remainder is unexplained. The sample has more than 200,000 clones on record, 85% to 90% of them singletons. The ten largest clones capture 1.3% to 1.5% of the sample. Sequencing used peripheral blood. These TCRs come from a man older than 75 with acute or convalescent COVID-19.

As for this clone: The same CDR3 also results from other DNA sequences found in this sample. The V gene is TRBV6-5, the J gene TRBJ2-1; 7 positions agree with TRBD1. Per the germline V gene, CDR1 is MNHEY and CDR2 is SVGAGI. This CDR3 is built from 14 residues. With 6 bases clipped from V and 5 bases from J, the junction kept 7 bases outside the gene matches. The CDR3 DNA reads as TGTGCCAGCAGGAGAGTGGGACAGAACAATGAGCAGTTCTTC. Translated, it gives CASRRVGQNNEQFF.

The chain has TRBV5-1 and TRBJ2-2; possibly TRBD2 for D (6 bases). The CDR3 runs 14 residues. Germline V lookup: CDR1 SGHRS, CDR2 YFSETQ. Between the trimmed V and J ends, which lost 5 bases and 6 bases, there was a span of 14 bases. The CDR3 reads CASRPFGSSGELFF. In DNA form, the CDR3 reads TGCGCCAGCAGACCATTCGGGAGTTCCGGGGAGCTGTTTTTT.

The rearrangement joins TRBV5-4 to TRBJ1-6; D perhaps matches TRBD1 (6 bases). The V end was cut by 3 bases, the J end by 7 bases, with 11 bases between. Germline V CDR1 and CDR2: SGHNT, YYREEE (reference sequence). The CDR3 contains 14 residues. The CDR3 reads CASSSGQPNSPLHF. As DNA, the CDR3 is TGTGCCAGCAGCTCGGGACAACCAAATTCACCCCTCCACTTT.

The V gene is TRBV7-2, the J gene TRBJ2-7, with D tentatively TRBD1 (6 bases). CDR1 is SGHTA, CDR2 FQGNSA, per germline. There are 16 residues in the CDR3. Trimming took off 5 bases at V and 2 bases at J, with 19 bases between the two ends. The CDR3 coding sequence is TGTGCCAGCAGCAGACAGGTTGGGGAGCAGACCTACGAGCAGTACTTC. It translates to CASSRQVGEQTYEQYF. The full variable domain, in which reference TRBV7-2 and TRBJ2-7 provide the parts outside the CDR3, is GAGVSQSPSNKVTEKGKDVELRCDPISGHTALYWYRQSLGQGLEFLIYFQGNSAPDKSGLPSDRFSAERTGGSVSTLTIQRTQQEDSAVYLCASSRQVGEQTYEQYFGPGTRLTVT.

The chain combines TRBV5-1 with TRBJ2-2, with a possible D match to TRBD1 (6 bases). The V end was cut by 4 bases, the J end by 0 bases, with 19 bases between. Looked up from germline, CDR1 is SGHRS and CDR2 is YFSETQ. The CDR3 is made up of 18 amino acids. DNA for the CDR3: TGCGCCAGCAGCGAAGACAGGTTAGACCCTTCGAACACCGGGGAGCTGTTTTTT. Protein: CASSEDRLDPSNTGELFF.

A single count supports this clone. This rearrangement joins TRBV5-1 to TRBJ2-3; 13 bases agree with TRBD2. Germline assignment: CDR1 SGHRS and CDR2 YFSETQ. The CDR3 is made up of 15 amino acids. J gave up 4 bases and V 3 bases, and 2 bases lay outside the gene matches. CDR3 residues: CASSSGLAGADTQYF. The CDR3 DNA reads TGCGCCAGCAGCTCTGGACTAGCGGGGGCAGATACGCAGTATTTT. Full variable domain (remainder filled in from reference TRBV5-1 and TRBJ2-3): KAGVTQTPRYLIKTRGQQVTLSCSPISGHRSVSWYQQTPGQGLQFLFEYFSETQRNKGNFPGRFSGRQFSNSRSEMNVSTLELGDSALYLCASSSGLAGADTQYFGPGTRLTVL.

This clone has only one observation. The chain recombines TRBV24-1 with TRBJ2-3; D might be TRBD1 (8 bases). The CDR3 contains 17 residues. V was trimmed by 7 bases and J by 3 bases, leaving 22 bases between them. CDR1 is KGHDR and CDR2 is SFDVKD in the germline V gene. CDR3 region: CATRSSDRGGGTDTQYF. The CDR3 nucleotides read TGTGCCACCAGATCCTCCGACAGGGGCGGGGGTACAGATACGCAGTATTTT.

CDR3 DNA sequence: TGTGCCAGCAGCCCAACGGGGGGGGCTGGAAACACCATATATTTT. Its protein product is CASSPTGGAGNTIYF. The J gene is TRBJ1-3, the V gene TRBV7-3; the D gene is possibly TRBD1 (5 bases). The germline V gene encodes CDR1 SGHTA and CDR2 FQGTGA. Trimming removed 5 bases from V and 2 bases from J, with 13 bases in between. The CDR3 sequence is 15 residues long.

This chain uses TRBV18 with TRBJ1-2; unclear D gene. V lost 5 bases, J lost 4 bases, and 11 bases lay in between. CDR3 length: 13 residues. Germline CDR1 and CDR2: KGHSH and LQKENI. The DNA of the CDR3 is TGTGCCAGCTCAGCATCAGAAACCTATGGCTACACCTTC. This gives the protein CASSASETYGYTF.